The TCR beta chain under discussion was sequenced for a study of cytomegalovirus exposure and HLA in healthy donors. Findings and caveats of the study: The authors later linked a missense DCLRE1C variant to TCR beta V- and J-gene trimming.

The PCR employed 60 Vbeta primers together with 13 Jbeta primers. The protocol was immunoSEQ multiplex PCR, while the TCRdb copy is restricted to in-frame clones and leaves out a portion. The table includes 250,000 to 350,000 clones, approximately 80% detected once. Every donor was a healthy person donating bone marrow. Notes on this clone: Its antigen is still unknown.

Trimming removed 4 bases from V and 1 base from J, with 10 bases in between. Germline-derived CDR1 and CDR2 are LNHDA and SQIVND (reference sequence). The CDR3 length is 14 residues. The chain recombines TRBV19 with TRBJ1-2; D gene ambiguous. The TCR was taken from a girl aged 2-10 years in good health and CMV-seronegative. Sample: PBMCs. The CDR3 loop is CASSKAGSNYGYTF. DNA of the CDR3: TGTGCCAGTAGTAAGGCAGGCAGTAACTATGGCTACACCTTC.